Described below is a single TCR beta chain sequence and its context. Its specificity is unknown. Study processing details: Junction-only immunoSEQ data arrived without quality scores, meaning filtering differed. Assay: immunoSEQ multiplex PCR; the TCRdb copy retains only in-frame clones and omits some. From that table come the V and J calls and clone size; the DNA was used to work out D and trimming. Counted here are about 380,000 clones, 96% occurring once; the ten biggest clones make up about 0.32%. The donors, all of them Caucasian adults, lived in Nashville, Tennessee. This entry belongs to a study of shared clonotypes between healthy human individuals. Study results and limitations: Sorted-subset sequencing was shown by rarefaction to be incomplete despite large depth.

The length of the CDR3 is 16 residues. Trimming left V 4 bases short and J 0 bases short, with 14 bases between. The germline V gene has CDR1 SGDLS and CDR2 YYNGEE. The sample comprised memory CD8+ T cells sorted from blood. Subset meaning: CD45RO+ cells pooled with CCR7-negative TemRA cells. The chain joins TRBV9 to TRBJ1-3; no firm D call. This sequence was found in a man aged 30 to 45 in good health. The chain's CDR3 is CASSFRAEYSGNTIYF. The CDR3 DNA sequence: TGTGCCAGCAGCTTCCGCGCGGAATACTCTGGAAACACCATATATTTT.